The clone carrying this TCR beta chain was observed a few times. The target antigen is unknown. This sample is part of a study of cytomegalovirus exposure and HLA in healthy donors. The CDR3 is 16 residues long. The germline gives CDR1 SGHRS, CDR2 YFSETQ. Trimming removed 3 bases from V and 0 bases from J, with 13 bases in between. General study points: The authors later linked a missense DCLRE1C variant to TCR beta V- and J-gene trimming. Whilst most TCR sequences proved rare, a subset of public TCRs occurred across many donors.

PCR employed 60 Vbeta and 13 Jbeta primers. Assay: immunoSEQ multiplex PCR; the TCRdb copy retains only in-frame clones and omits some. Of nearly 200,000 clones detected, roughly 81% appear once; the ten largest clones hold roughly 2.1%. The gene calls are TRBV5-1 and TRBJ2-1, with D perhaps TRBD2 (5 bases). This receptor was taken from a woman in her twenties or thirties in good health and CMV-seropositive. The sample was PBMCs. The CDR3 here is CASSWSSTSSYNEQFF. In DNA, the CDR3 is TGCGCCAGCAGCTGGAGTTCTACTAGCTCCTACAATGAGCAGTTCTTC.